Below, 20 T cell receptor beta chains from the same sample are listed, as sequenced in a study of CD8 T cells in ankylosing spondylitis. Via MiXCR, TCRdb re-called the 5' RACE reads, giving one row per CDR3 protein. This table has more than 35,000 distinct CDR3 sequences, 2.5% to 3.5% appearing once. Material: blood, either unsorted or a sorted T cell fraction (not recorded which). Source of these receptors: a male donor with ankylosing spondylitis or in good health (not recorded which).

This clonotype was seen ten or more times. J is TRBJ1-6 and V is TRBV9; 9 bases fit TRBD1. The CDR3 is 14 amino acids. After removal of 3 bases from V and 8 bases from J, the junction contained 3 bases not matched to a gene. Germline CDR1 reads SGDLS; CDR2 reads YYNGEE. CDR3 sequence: CASSARDRDSPLHF. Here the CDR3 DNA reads TGTGCCAGCAGCGCCCGGGACAGGGATTCACCCCTCCACTTT.

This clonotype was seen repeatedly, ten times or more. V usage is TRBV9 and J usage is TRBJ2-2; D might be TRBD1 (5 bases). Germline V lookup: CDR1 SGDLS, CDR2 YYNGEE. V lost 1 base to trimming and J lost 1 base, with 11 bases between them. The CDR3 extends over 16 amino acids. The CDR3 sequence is CASSVSAGQNTGELFF. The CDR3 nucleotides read TGTGCCAGCAGCGTATCGGCCGGACAGAACACCGGGGAGCTGTTTTTT.

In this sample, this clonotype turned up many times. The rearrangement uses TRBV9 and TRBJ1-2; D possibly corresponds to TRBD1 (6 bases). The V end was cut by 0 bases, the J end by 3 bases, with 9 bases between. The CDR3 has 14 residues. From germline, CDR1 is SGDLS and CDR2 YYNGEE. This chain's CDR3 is CASSVGTGHYGYTF. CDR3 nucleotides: TGTGCCAGCAGCGTAGGTACAGGGCACTATGGCTACACCTTC. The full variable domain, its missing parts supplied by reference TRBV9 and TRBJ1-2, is DSGVTQTPKHLITATGQRVTLRCSPRSGDLSVYWYQQSLDQGLQFLIQYYNGEERAKGNILERFSAQQFPDLHSELNLSSLELGDSALYFCASSVGTGHYGYTFGSGTRLTVV.

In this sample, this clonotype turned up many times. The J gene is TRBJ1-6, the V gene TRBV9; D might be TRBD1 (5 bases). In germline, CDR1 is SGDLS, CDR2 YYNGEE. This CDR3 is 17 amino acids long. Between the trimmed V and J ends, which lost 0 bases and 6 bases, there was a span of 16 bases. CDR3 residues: CASSVASRADLNSPLHF. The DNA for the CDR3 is TGTGCCAGCAGCGTAGCTAGCAGGGCCGACCTTAATTCACCCCTCCACTTT.

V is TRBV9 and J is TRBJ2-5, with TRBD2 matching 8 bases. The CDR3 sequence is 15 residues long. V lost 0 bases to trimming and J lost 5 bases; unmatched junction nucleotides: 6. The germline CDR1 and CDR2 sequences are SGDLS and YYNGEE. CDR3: CASSVAGGARETQYF. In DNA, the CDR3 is TGTGCCAGCAGCGTAGCGGGAGGGGCTCGGGAGACCCAGTACTTC.

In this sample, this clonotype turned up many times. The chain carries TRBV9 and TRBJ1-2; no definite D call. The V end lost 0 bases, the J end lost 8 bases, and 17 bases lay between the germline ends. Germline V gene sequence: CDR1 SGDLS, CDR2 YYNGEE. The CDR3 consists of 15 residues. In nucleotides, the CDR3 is TGTGCCAGCAGCGTAGTAAAAATCCAGGACGAGGGCTACACCTTC. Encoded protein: CASSVVKIQDEGYTF.

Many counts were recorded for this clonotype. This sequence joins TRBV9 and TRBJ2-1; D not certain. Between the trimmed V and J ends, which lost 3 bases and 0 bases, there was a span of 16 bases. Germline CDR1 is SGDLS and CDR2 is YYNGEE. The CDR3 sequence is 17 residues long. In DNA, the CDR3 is TGTGCCAGCAGCGCCCATCCCAGCATGAGCTCCTACAATGAGCAGTTCTTC. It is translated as CASSAHPSMSSYNEQFF.

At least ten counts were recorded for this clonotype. In DNA, the CDR3 is TGTGCCAGCAGCGTCATAGCGGGAGGGTCCCATGAGCAGTTCTTC. Protein sequence: CASSVIAGGSHEQFF. V and J are TRBV9 and TRBJ2-1; 11 bases match TRBD2. Unmatched junction bases numbered 6, after V lost 2 bases and J lost 8 bases. Germline CDR1 reads SGDLS; CDR2 reads YYNGEE. The CDR3 runs 15 residues.

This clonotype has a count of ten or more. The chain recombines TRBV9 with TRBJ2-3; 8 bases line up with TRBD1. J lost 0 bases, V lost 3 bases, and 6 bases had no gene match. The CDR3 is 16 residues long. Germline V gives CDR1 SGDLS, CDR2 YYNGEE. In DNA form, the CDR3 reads TGTGCCAGCAGCGATTTCCGACAGGGGAGCACAGATACGCAGTATTTT. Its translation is CASSDFRQGSTDTQYF. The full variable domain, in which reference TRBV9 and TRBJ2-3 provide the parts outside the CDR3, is DSGVTQTPKHLITATGQRVTLRCSPRSGDLSVYWYQQSLDQGLQFLIQYYNGEERAKGNILERFSAQQFPDLHSELNLSSLELGDSALYFCASSDFRQGSTDTQYFGPGTRLTVL.

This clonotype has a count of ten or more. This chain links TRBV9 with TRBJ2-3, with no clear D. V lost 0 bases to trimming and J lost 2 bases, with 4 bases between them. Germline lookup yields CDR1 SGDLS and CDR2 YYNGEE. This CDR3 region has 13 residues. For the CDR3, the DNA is TGTGCCAGCAGCGTAGAGCCCACAGATACGCAGTATTTT. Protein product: CASSVEPTDTQYF.

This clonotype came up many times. CDR3 sequence: CASSVGTSGSSDTQYF. CDR3 nucleotides: TGTGCCAGCAGCGTGGGGACTAGCGGGAGCTCAGATACGCAGTATTTT. The chain links TRBV9 to TRBJ2-3, with 14 nucleotides matching TRBD2. J gave up 4 bases and V 2 bases, and 3 bases lay outside the gene matches. Germline CDR1 and CDR2: SGDLS and YYNGEE. The CDR3 is 16 residues long.

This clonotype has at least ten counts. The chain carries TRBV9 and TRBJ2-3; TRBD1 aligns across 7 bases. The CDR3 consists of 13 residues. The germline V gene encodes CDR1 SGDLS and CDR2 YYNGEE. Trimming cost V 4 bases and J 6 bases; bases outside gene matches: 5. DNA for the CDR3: TGTGCCAGCAGCACCCTGACAGGGGATACGCAGTATTTT. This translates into CASSTLTGDTQYF. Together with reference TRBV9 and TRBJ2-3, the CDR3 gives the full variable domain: DSGVTQTPKHLITATGQRVTLRCSPRSGDLSVYWYQQSLDQGLQFLIQYYNGEERAKGNILERFSAQQFPDLHSELNLSSLELGDSALYFCASSTLTGDTQYFGPGTRLTVL.

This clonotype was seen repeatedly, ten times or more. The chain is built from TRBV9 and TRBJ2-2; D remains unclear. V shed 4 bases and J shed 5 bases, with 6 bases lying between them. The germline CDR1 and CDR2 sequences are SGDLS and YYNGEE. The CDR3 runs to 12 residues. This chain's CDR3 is CASSFLTGELFF. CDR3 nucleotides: TGTGCCAGCAGCTTCCTTACCGGGGAGCTGTTTTTT.

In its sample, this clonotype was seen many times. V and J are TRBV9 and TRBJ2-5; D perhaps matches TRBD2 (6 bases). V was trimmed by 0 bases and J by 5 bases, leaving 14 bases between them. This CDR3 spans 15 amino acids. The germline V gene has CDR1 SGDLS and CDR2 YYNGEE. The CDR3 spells CASSVAPREWETQYF. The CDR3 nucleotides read TGTGCCAGCAGCGTAGCCCCCCGGGAGTGGGAGACCCAGTACTTC.

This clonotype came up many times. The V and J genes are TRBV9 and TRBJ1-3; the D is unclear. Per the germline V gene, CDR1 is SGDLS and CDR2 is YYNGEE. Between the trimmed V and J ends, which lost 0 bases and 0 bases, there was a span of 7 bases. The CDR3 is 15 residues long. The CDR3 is CASSVEGTSGNTIYF. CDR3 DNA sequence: TGTGCCAGCAGCGTAGAAGGTACCTCTGGAAACACCATATATTTT.

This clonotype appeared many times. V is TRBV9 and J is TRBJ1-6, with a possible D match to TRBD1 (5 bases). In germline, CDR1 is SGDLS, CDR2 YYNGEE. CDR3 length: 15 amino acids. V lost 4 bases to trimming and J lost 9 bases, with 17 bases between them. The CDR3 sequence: CASSPQEGSGSPLHF. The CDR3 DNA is TGTGCCAGCAGCCCTCAGGAGGGGTCTGGTTCACCCCTCCACTTT.

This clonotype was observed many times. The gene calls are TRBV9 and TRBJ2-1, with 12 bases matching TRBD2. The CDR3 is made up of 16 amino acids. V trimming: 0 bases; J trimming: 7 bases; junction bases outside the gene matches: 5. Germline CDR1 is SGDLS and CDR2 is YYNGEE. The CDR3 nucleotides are TGTGCCAGCAGCGTAGCGACTAGCGGGAGTGGGAATGAGCAGTTCTTC. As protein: CASSVATSGSGNEQFF.

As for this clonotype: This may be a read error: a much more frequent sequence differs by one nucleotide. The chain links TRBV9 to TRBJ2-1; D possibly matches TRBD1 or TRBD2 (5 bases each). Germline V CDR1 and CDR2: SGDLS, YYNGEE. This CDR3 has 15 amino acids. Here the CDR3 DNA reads TGTGCCATCAGCGTTGGAGGAGTGGGGCTCAATGAGCAGTTCTTC. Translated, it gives CAISVGGVGLNEQFF.

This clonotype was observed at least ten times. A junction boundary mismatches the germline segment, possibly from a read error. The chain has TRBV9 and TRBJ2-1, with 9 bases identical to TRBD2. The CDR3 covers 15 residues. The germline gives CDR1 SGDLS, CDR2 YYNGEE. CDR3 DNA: TGTGCCAGCAGCTTTAGTGGTAGCGGGAGAGGGTCAGCGGTCTTC. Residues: CASSFSGSGRGSAVF.

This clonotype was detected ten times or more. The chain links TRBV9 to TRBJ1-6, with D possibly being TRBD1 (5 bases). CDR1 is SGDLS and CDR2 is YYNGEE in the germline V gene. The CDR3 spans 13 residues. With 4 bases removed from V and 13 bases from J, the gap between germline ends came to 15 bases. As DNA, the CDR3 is TGTGCCAGCAGCACCCACGGGGCCCTCCCCCTCCACTTT. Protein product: CASSTHGALPLHF.